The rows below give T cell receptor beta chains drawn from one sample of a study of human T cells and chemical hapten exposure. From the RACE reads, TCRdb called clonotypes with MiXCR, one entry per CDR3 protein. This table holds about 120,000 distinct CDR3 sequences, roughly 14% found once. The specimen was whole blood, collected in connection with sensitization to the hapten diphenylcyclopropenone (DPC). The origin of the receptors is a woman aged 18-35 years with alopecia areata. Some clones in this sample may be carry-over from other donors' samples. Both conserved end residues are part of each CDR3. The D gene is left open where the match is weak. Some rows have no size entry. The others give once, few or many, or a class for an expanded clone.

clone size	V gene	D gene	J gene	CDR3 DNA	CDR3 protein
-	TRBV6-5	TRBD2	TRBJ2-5	TGTGCCAGCAGTTATACGATAGCGGGAAGACAAGAGACCCAGTACTTC	CASSYTIAGRQETQYF
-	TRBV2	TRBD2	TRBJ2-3	TGTGCCAGCACGGAAGACGGGGGGGCCCGAGGAGATACGCAGTATTTT	CASTEDGGARGDTQYF
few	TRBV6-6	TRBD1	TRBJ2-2	TGTGCCAGCAGCCCACAGGGGGCCGGGGAGCTGTTTTTT	CASSPQGAGELFF
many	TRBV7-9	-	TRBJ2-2	TGTGCCAGCAGCCGAGCAGGACAAAACACCGGGGAGCTGTTTTTT	CASSRAGQNTGELFF
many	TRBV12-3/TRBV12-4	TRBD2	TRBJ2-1	TGTGCCAGCGGGGATCGGACTAGCGGGCACAATGAGCAGTTCTTC	CASGDRTSGHNEQFF
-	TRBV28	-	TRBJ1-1	TGTGCCAGCAGTTTCTACAGGGAAGCTTTCTTT	CASSFYREAFF
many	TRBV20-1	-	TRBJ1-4	TGCAGTGCCAACCCCGCAACTAATGAAAAACTGTTTTTT	CSANPATNEKLFF
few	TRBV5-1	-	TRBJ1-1	TGCGCCAGCAGCTTGGTGGGGGCACAAAGTGAAGCTTTCTTT	CASSLVGAQSEAFF
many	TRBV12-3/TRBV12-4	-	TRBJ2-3	TGTGCCAGCAGTTTCTTGCAGGGCACAGATACGCAGTATTTT	CASSFLQGTDTQYF
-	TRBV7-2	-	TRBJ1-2	TGTGCCAGCAGCTTAGTAGTGGAGAACTATGGCTACACCTTC	CASSLVVENYGYTF
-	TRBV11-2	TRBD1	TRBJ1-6	TGTGCCAGCAGCTTAGGGGTAGGGGGCCGTAATTCACCCCTCCACTTT	CASSLGVGGRNSPLHF
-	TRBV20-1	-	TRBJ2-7	TGCAGTGCTAGGGAGGTTCGCTACGAGCAGTACTTC	CSAREVRYEQYF
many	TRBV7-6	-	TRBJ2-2	TGTGCCAGCAGCTTAAACGGGGGCCGCACCGGGGAGCTGTTTTTT	CASSLNGGRTGELFF
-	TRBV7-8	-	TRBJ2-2	TGTGCCAGCAGCAAGACACTTGGCACCGGGGAGCTGTTTTTT	CASSKTLGTGELFF
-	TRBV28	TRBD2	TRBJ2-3	TGTGCCAGCAGTGCGACTAGCGGGGGGGGTGTGGGCACAGATACGCAGTATTTT	CASSATSGGGVGTDTQYF
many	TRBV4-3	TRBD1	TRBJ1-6	TGCGCCAGCAGCCAAAGCTCGGGACAGAAATATTCACCCCTCCACTTT	CASSQSSGQKYSPLHF
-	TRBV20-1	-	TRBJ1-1	TGCAGTGCTAGTCTCGGGACGAACACTGAAGCTTTCTTT	CSASLGTNTEAFF
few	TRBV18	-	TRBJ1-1	TGTGCCAGCTCACCCCTGGGGGGTCCGAACACTGAAGCTTTCTTT	CASSPLGGPNTEAFF
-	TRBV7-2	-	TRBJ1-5	TGTGCCAGCAGCTTAAAGTATAGTAGCAATCAGCCCCAGCATTTT	CASSLKYSSNQPQHF
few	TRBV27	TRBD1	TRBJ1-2	TGTGCCAGCAGTTTTTCCGGGACAGGGGACTATGGCTACACCTTC	CASSFSGTGDYGYTF
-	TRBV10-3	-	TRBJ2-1	TGTGCCATCAGCCCCAATACAGATTACAATGAGCAGTTCTTC	CAISPNTDYNEQFF
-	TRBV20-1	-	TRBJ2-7	TGCAGTGCTAGAGATCAGGAGGGGTCGGAGTACTTC	CSARDQEGSEYF
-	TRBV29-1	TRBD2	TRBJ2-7	TGCAGCGTTCGGGAGGCAGAGTTCTACGAGCAGTACTTC	CSVREAEFYEQYF
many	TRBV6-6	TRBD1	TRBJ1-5	TGTGCCAGCAGTTCGGGACAGGGGGGGACCTTTAGCAATCAGCCCCAGCATTTT	CASSSGQGGTFSNQPQHF
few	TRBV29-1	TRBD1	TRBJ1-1	TGCAGCGTGGAAACAGGGGACACTGAAGCTTTCTTT	CSVETGDTEAFF
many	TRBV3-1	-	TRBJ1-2	TGTGCCAGCAGCCAAGTCAAGGACAGACACTATGGCTACACCTTC	CASSQVKDRHYGYTF
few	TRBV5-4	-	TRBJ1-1	TGTGCCAGCAGCTTGGCCGGGGGCGACCACGCGATGAACACTGAAGCTTTCTTT	CASSLAGGDHAMNTEAFF
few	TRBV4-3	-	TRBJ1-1	TGCGCCAGCAGCCTGCAGGAGGACACTGAAGCTTTCTTT	CASSLQEDTEAFF
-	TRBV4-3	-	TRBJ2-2	TGCGCCAGCAGCCAAGCAGGGGGGTCGGATGAGCTGTTTTTT	CASSQAGGSDELFF
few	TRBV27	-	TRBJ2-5	TGTGCCAGCAGTTTCGCCCGCCGAGGAGAGACCCAGTACTTC	CASSFARRGETQYF
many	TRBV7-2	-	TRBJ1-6	TGTGCCAGCAGCTCGCAGTCACCCTCCTATAATTCACCCCTCCACTTT	CASSSQSPSYNSPLHF
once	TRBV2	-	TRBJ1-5	TGTGCCAGCAGTGACAGAGGGCCGGGCAATCAGCCCCAGCATTTT	CASSDRGPGNQPQHF
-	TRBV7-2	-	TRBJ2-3	TGTGCCAGCAGCTTAGAAGGAAAATATACGCAGTATTTT	CASSLEGKYTQYF
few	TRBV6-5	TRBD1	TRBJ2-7	TGTGCCAGCAGTAAACACAGGGGTAGCTACGAGCAGTACTTC	CASSKHRGSYEQYF
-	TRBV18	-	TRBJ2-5	TGTGCCAGCTCACCACCGGGGGTAGCCCAAGAGACCCAGTACTTC	CASSPPGVAQETQYF
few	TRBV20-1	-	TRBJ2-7	TGCAGTGCTAGAGACCTGGACAGTCCCTACGAGCAGTACTTC	CSARDLDSPYEQYF
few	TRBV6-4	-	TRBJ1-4	TGTGCCAGCAGTACAAAACTGTTTTTT	CASSTKLFF
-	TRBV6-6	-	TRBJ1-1	TGTGCCAGCAGTTACTCGGACCGACGGGCGGCTGAAGCTTTCTTT	CASSYSDRRAAEAFF
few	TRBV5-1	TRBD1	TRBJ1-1	TGCGCCAGCAGCTACACAGGGGTCCATGTGAACACTGAAGCTTTCTTT	CASSYTGVHVNTEAFF
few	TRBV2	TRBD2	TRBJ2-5	TGTGCCAGCCGCGGGGGGGCTGAGACCCAGTACTTC	CASRGGAETQYF
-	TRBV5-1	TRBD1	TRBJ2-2	TGCGCCAGCAGCTTGGACAGGGGAGCGAACACCGGGGAGCTGTTTTTT	CASSLDRGANTGELFF
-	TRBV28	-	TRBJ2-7	TGTGCCAGCAGTCCAAATTACGAGCAGTACTTC	CASSPNYEQYF
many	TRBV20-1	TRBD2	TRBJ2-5	TGCAGTGCTAGTCCCTTAGCTAGCGGGGGGGCCGAAGAGACCCAGTACTTC	CSASPLASGGAEETQYF
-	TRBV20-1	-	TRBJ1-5	TGCAGTGCTAGAAGTGCGAATCAGCCCCAGCATTTT	CSARSANQPQHF
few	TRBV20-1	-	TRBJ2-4	TGCAGTGCTAGAAGGCAGGATATAGCCAAAAACATTCAGTACTTC	CSARRQDIAKNIQYF
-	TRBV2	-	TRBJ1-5	TGTGCCAGCGGTTCTCAGGGACCCCGCAATCAGCCCCAGCATTTT	CASGSQGPRNQPQHF
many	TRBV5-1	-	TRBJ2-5	TGCGCCAGCAGCTCGGACCGAGAGACCCAGTACTTC	CASSSDRETQYF
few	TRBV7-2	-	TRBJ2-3	TGTGCCAGCAGCTTAGCTAACACAGATACGCAGTATTTT	CASSLANTDTQYF
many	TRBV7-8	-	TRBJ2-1	TGTGCCAGCAGCCTATCGACTAGGGCTGGGGACAATGAGCAGTTCTTC	CASSLSTRAGDNEQFF
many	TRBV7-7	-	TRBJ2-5	TGTGCCAGCAGCTTAGGACCCTCTCCCCAAGAGACCCAGTACTTC	CASSLGPSPQETQYF
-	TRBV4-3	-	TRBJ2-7	TGCGCCAGCAGCCAAGATGTGTGGGGAGGTTTGGGATCCTACGAGCAGTACTTC	CASSQDVWGGLGSYEQYF
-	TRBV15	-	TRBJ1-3	TGTGCCACCAGCAGAGTGGGCGGGAACGCTGGAAACACCATATATTTT	CATSRVGGNAGNTIYF